The present T cell receptor (beta chain) was sequenced within a study of T cells after yellow fever vaccination (dated by TCRdb to the late 2010s). The study in broad terms: The SMART-Seq v4 Ultra Low Input RNA kit was used to prepare libraries from fractions with low cell numbers. To track T-cell clones before and after primary and booster YFV17D yellow fever vaccination, bulk TCR alpha and beta repertoires were sequenced longitudinally. Two healthy male donors, one aged 18 to 30 and one aged 30 to 40 years, were included in the cohort. Bulk PBMC replicates and cell subsets were isolated from blood drawn at multiple timepoints before and after both primary and secondary immunization.

This clonotype was detected only a few times. Its antigen has not been determined. No base quality values were provided; no much bigger clone lies one nucleotide off. CDR1 and CDR2 (SGHVS, FQNEAQ) derive from the germline V gene. Compared with germline, V lacks 5 bases and J lacks 5 bases; bases without a gene match: 7. Spanning cysteine to phenylalanine, the CDR3 consists of 14 amino acids. Only the CDR3 region is kept as DNA, spanning 42 bases read in frame from base 1. The sample's treatment or condition label, decoded: live attenuated yellow fever vaccine strain. PBMCs were isolated from peripheral blood using a standard Ficoll-Paque protocol. CD4 and CD8 T-cell fractions were isolated with Dynabeads CD4 and CD8 positive selection kits. TriZol was used to extract RNA from bulk PBMCs, CD4 and CD8 fractions, and dextramer-positive and dextramer-negative fractions. TCR cDNA was made using 5'RACE template switching, a step that added a universal primer site and unique molecular identifiers. Priming for cDNA synthesis came from both the TCR alpha and TCR beta constant segments. Libraries were amplified in two PCR steps, with sample barcodes and sequencing adapters added in the second step. Sequencing of libraries was done on Illumina HiSeq 2500 (2x100 bp) or NovaSeq (2x150 bp). The authors processed their data as follows. MIGEC handled demultiplexing of reads and collapsing into UMI consensus sequences, while MiXCR performed V(D)J alignment. Vaccine-responding clonotypes were defined with edgeR using replicate PBMC samples, requiring FDR below 0.01 and a log2 fold change above 5 up to day 15. CD4 or CD8 identity was assigned to each bulk clonotype according to whether the clonotype was present at higher abundance in the sequenced CD4 repertoire or the sequenced CD8 repertoire. The public sequencing data were trimmed at Q25 with fastp and processed into clonotypes with MiXCR by TCRdb, which kept only in-frame beta chains. Entries that share a CDR3 protein sequence are merged under the most common genes and DNA. These V and J calls derive from TCRdb rather than the authors' analysis. The table for this sample lists over 130,000 distinct CDR3 sequences; 7.7% of them were counted only once. Together, the top ten hold less than 0.95% of the sample.

Study-wide findings and limitations: FACS-sorted repertoires could contain abundant contaminating clonotypes from the bulk population, so computational filtering was required. Most clones expanded after primary vaccination (around 96% of CD4 and over 80% of CD8) were re-detected after the booster, suggesting that broad memory maintenance occurred. The secondary T-cell response was found to be weaker but faster than the primary response, with a peak reached on day 5 rather than on day 15. Only a couple of donors were included in the study, so the extent to which the findings can be generalized is limited. A small share of clonotypes was detected in both CD4 and CD8 compartments, with the overlap likely arising from convergent recombination.

The source material was CD4+ T cells sorted from PBMCs, sampled 5 days after the yellow fever booster vaccination. Rearrangement joined TRBV7-8 to TRBJ2-7; 9 middle bases align to TRBD2. The TCR originated in a man aged 30-40 years who received the YFV17D yellow fever vaccine. The CDR3 amino acid sequence is: CASSTGLASDEQYF. Read as DNA, the sequence is TGTGCCAGCAGCACCGGACTAGCGTCAGACGAGCAGTACTTC. Outside the CDR3, residues come from the reference TRBV7-8 and TRBJ2-7 proteins, so the full variable domain is: GAGVSQSPRYKVAKRGQDVALRCDPISGHVSLFWYQQALGQGPEFLTYFQNEAQLDKSGLPSDRFFAERPEGSVSTLKIQRTQQEDSAVYLCASSTGLASDEQYFGPGTRLTVT.